These 24 T cell receptor beta chains originate from one sample sequenced in a study of blood T cell repertoires in COVID-19. Only in-frame clones appear in the TCRdb table, and some are missing; sequencing was by immunoSEQ multiplex PCR. The repertoire consists of about 200,000 clones, with 86% occurring once and the leading ten covering 0.75% to 0.95%. The sequencing input was peripheral blood. The receptors were sampled from a woman in her 70s with acute or convalescent COVID-19.

The chain is built from TRBV6-5 and TRBJ1-4, with 8 bases that match TRBD1. With V trimmed by 6 bases and J by 7 bases, 7 bases remained unmatched. The CDR3 runs to 14 residues. Germline values: CDR1 MNHEY, CDR2 SVGAGI. This chain's CDR3 is CASRKTGEGEKLFF. In DNA form, the CDR3 reads TGTGCCAGCAGGAAGACAGGGGAGGGTGAAAAACTGTTTTTT.

V and J are TRBV29-1 and TRBJ1-2; the D gene is possibly TRBD1 (5 bases). V lost 4 bases and J 8 bases, leaving 23 bases between the germline ends. Germline-derived CDR1 and CDR2 are SQVTM and ANQGSEA. This CDR3 region has 15 residues. For the CDR3, the DNA is TGCAGCGTTGGAAGAGCGGCGGGACGGCCTTGGGGCTACACCTTC. Translated, it gives CSVGRAAGRPWGYTF. Filled out from reference TRBV29-1 and TRBJ1-2, the complete variable domain reads SAVISQKPSRDICQRGTSLTIQCQVDSQVTMMFWYRQQPGQSLTLIATANQGSEATYESGFVIDKFPISRPNLTFSTLTVSNMSPEDSSIYLCSVGRAAGRPWGYTFGSGTRLTVV.

This clone appeared a single time. The chain carries TRBV3-1 (or the pseudogene TRBV3-2) and TRBJ2-3; 8 nucleotides match TRBD2. The CDR3 is 16 amino acids. Germline V gene sequence: CDR1 LGHDT, CDR2 YNNKEL (reference sequence). J lost 4 bases, V lost 1 base, and 7 bases had no gene match. The CDR3 is CASSQVPSGGADTQYF. CDR3 in DNA: TGTGCCAGCAGCCAAGTCCCCTCGGGGGGGGCAGATACGCAGTATTTT.

The chain joins TRBV4-1 to TRBJ1-1; 7 nucleotides agree with TRBD1. Germline-derived CDR1 and CDR2 are MGHRA and YSYEKL. V lost 0 bases to trimming and J lost 8 bases; unmatched junction nucleotides: 12. The CDR3 length is 16 residues. The CDR3 region is CASSQDWGPGGREAFF. Here the CDR3 DNA reads TGCGCCAGCAGCCAAGATTGGGGGCCAGGGGGACGGGAAGCTTTCTTT.

The chain links TRBV2 to TRBJ2-7; no clear D. CDR3 length: 18 residues. V was pared by 1 base and J by 0 bases, with 19 bases between. Germline values: CDR1 SNHLY, CDR2 FYNNEI. CDR3 bases: TGTGCCAGCAGTGAAGGTGACCCACGGTGGGCCAGCTCCTACGAGCAGTACTTC. Translation: CASSEGDPRWASSYEQYF.

This clone was observed once. V is TRBV24-1 and J is TRBJ2-1, with D hard to call. Germline loops: CDR1 KGHDR, CDR2 SFDVKD. This CDR3 contains 14 residues. The V and J ends lost 0 bases and 5 bases respectively, with 7 bases between them. The CDR3 region is CATSDLNYNNEQFF. The CDR3 DNA is TGTGCCACCAGTGATTTGAACTACAACAATGAGCAGTTCTTC.

This rearrangement joins TRBV28 to TRBJ2-5; 8 bases map to TRBD1. The CDR3 has 16 amino acids. Germline V gene sequence: CDR1 MDHEN, CDR2 SYDVKM. V lost 6 bases to trimming and J lost 5 bases; unmatched junction nucleotides: 14. The CDR3 nucleotides are TGTGCCAGCAGACTAACCCCCGGACAGGGTTCGGAGACCCAGTACTTC. It codes for CASRLTPGQGSETQYF.

The chain recombines TRBV3-1 (or the pseudogene TRBV3-2) with TRBJ2-3; perhaps TRBD2 as D (6 bases). Trimming shortened V by 5 bases and J by 0 bases, and 9 bases separated the two germline ends. The CDR3 covers 14 residues. Germline assignment: CDR1 LGHDT and CDR2 YNNKEL (reference sequence). This CDR3 is CASSASGSTDTQYF. CDR3 DNA: TGTGCCAGCAGCGCAAGCGGGAGCACAGATACGCAGTATTTT.

The chain employs TRBV3-1 (or the pseudogene TRBV3-2) and TRBJ2-7; tentative D call: TRBD2 (6 bases). The CDR3 spans 15 residues. V was trimmed by 6 bases and J by 2 bases, leaving 17 bases between them. CDR1 is LGHDT and CDR2 is YNNKEL in the germline V gene (reference sequence). CDR3 protein: CASSLSFGGTYEQYF. Here the CDR3 DNA reads TGTGCCAGCAGTCTCTCTTTCGGGGGTACCTACGAGCAGTACTTC.

This rearrangement joins TRBV19 to TRBJ2-7; TRBD2 aligns across 9 bases. The ends lost 8 bases at V and 6 bases at J; junction bases unmatched: 20. The CDR3 is 17 residues long. Germline values: CDR1 LNHDA, CDR2 SQIVND (reference sequence). In nucleotides, the CDR3 is TGTGCCAGTTCTGTCGCAAGGGCCGGGACTAGCCTTGCCGAGCAGTACTTC. Amino acid sequence: CASSVARAGTSLAEQYF. The full variable domain, rest sourced from reference TRBV19 and TRBJ2-7, is DGGITQSPKYLFRKEGQNVTLSCEQNLNHDAMYWYRQDPGQGLRLIYYSQIVNDFQKGDIAEGYSVSREKKESFPLTVTSAQKNPTAFYLCASSVARAGTSLAEQYFGPGTRLTVT.

This clone was seen only a few times. The junction and the germline gene differ at one end; a read error may be behind it. This rearrangement joins TRBV7-7 to TRBJ2-5; 10 positions agree with TRBD2. There are 14 residues in the CDR3. The germline gives CDR1 SSHAT, CDR2 FNYEAQ (reference sequence). The CDR3 sequence is CASSAQRGGGTQYF. The CDR3 DNA reads TGTGCTAGCAGCGCCCAGCGGGGGGGAGGGACCCAGTACTTC.

This clone was picked up a small number of times. The V and J genes are TRBV10-2 and TRBJ1-1; D is unresolved. The ends were cut back, 6 bases at V and 4 bases at J, with 9 bases in the middle. CDR1 is WSHSY and CDR2 is SAAADI in the germline V gene. CDR3 size: 12 residues. The CDR3 DNA reads as TGCGCCAGCAGGGCGGGAGCCACTGAAGCTTTCTTT. It translates to CASRAGATEAFF.

CDR3 region: CASSDNRAGETQYF. In nucleotides, the CDR3 is TGTGCCAGCAGTGATAACAGGGCTGGAGAGACCCAGTACTTC. V is TRBV2 and J is TRBJ2-5; weak D call: TRBD1 (6 bases). The CDR3 covers 14 residues. Germline V gene data show CDR1 as SNHLY and CDR2 as FYNNEI. Trimming stripped 3 bases from V and 4 bases from J, with 12 bases between. Full variable domain (outside the CDR3, taken from reference TRBV2 and TRBJ2-5): EPEVTQTPSHQVTQMGQEVILRCVPISNHLYFYWYRQILGQKVEFLVSFYNNEISEKSEIFDDQFSVERPDGSNFTLKIRSTKLEDSAMYFCASSDNRAGETQYFGPGTRLLVL.

The rearrangement uses TRBV28 and TRBJ2-2, with D possibly matching TRBD2 (6 bases). Germline loops: CDR1 MDHEN, CDR2 SYDVKM. The CDR3 is 15 amino acids. The germline V and J ends were trimmed by 3 bases and 6 bases, with 14 bases remaining between them. The CDR3 loop is CASSFGAGLAGELFF. The CDR3 nucleotides are TGTGCCAGCAGTTTTGGAGCGGGCCTGGCCGGGGAGCTGTTTTTT. The whole variable domain, remainder taken from reference TRBV28 and TRBJ2-2, is DVKVTQSSRYLVKRTGEKVFLECVQDMDHENMFWYRQDPGLGLRLIYFSYDVKMKEKGDIPEGYSVSREKKERFSLILESASTNQTSMYLCASSFGAGLAGELFFGEGSRLTVL.

The chain uses TRBV5-1 and TRBJ1-6, with D uncertain. There are 16 residues in the CDR3. Germline lookup yields CDR1 SGHRS and CDR2 YFSETQ. V gave up 2 bases and J gave up 7 bases, with 16 bases separating them. The CDR3 here is CASSFIPGSENSPLHF. The CDR3 nucleotides are TGCGCCAGCAGCTTTATCCCGGGATCCGAAAATTCACCCCTCCACTTT.

The J gene is TRBJ2-7, the V gene TRBV19; D possibly corresponds to TRBD2 (5 bases). V was cut by 5 bases and J by 2 bases, with 10 bases left in between. There are 13 residues in the CDR3. CDR1 LNHDA and CDR2 SQIVND come from the germline V gene (reference sequence). The CDR3 DNA sequence: TGTGCCAGTAGTCGGGGAAAGGCCTACGAGCAGTACTTC. It is translated as CASSRGKAYEQYF.

This rearrangement joins TRBV5-1 to TRBJ2-2; 7 bases are a match to TRBD2. Trimming removed 3 bases from V and 4 bases from J; junction bases left unmatched: 9. This CDR3 has 16 amino acids. Germline assignment: CDR1 SGHRS and CDR2 YFSETQ. The CDR3 reads CASSWIAGASTGELFF. The CDR3 nucleotides are TGCGCCAGCAGCTGGATAGCGGGCGCGTCCACCGGGGAGCTGTTTTTT.

This chain connects TRBV4-2 to TRBJ1-3; weak D call: TRBD1 (5 bases). The length of the CDR3 is 15 residues. Deletions cut 0 bases from V and 4 bases from J, with 10 bases between. Germline V gene lookup returns CDR1 LGHNA and CDR2 YNFKEQ. The CDR3 is CASSQDRASGNTIYF. The DNA for the CDR3 is TGTGCCAGCAGCCAAGACAGGGCGTCCGGAAACACCATATATTTT.

J is TRBJ2-7 and V is TRBV27; a weak D match, TRBD1 (5 bases). Germline-derived CDR1 and CDR2 are MNHEY and SMNVEV (reference sequence). The CDR3 is 15 amino acids. Trimming shortened V by 2 bases and J by 2 bases, and 13 bases separated the two germline ends. In DNA form, the CDR3 reads TGTGCCAGCAGTTTAGCCACAGGTATCCCCTACGAGCAGTACTTC. Translation gives CASSLATGIPYEQYF.

The chain couples TRBV5-1 to TRBJ2-5; 9 nucleotides line up with TRBD1. Per germline, CDR1 SGHRS and CDR2 YFSETQ. CDR3 size: 14 residues. Trimming cost V 4 bases and J 5 bases; bases outside gene matches: 6. Here the CDR3 reads CASSGTGYMETQYF. Written as DNA, the CDR3 is TGCGCCAGCAGCGGGACAGGGTATATGGAGACCCAGTACTTC.

V is TRBV5-4 and J is TRBJ2-7, with 11 bases matching TRBD1. CDR3 size: 14 residues. CDR1 is SGHNT and CDR2 is YYREEE in the germline V gene (reference sequence). V gave up 3 bases and J gave up 5 bases; unmatched junction bases: 4. The CDR3 sequence: CASSSRDRGDEQYF. The CDR3, as DNA: TGTGCCAGCAGCTCCCGGGACAGGGGGGACGAGCAGTACTTC.

The rearrangement uses TRBV27 and TRBJ2-4; 7 bases line up with TRBD2. Germline V CDR1 and CDR2: MNHEY, SMNVEV (reference sequence). V lost 8 bases, J lost 1 base, and 8 bases stayed unmatched. This CDR3 comprises 15 residues. CDR3 protein: CASSPWGGAKNIQYF. In DNA, the CDR3 is TGTGCCAGCTCGCCCTGGGGGGGGGCCAAAAACATTCAGTACTTC.

The V and J genes are TRBV5-8 and TRBJ1-5, with 7 bases aligning to TRBD1. CDR1 and CDR2 from the germline V gene are SGHTS and YDEGEE. The V segment lost 4 bases and the J segment 11 bases; nucleotides outside the gene matches: 12. The CDR3 totals 14 residues. The CDR3 region has the DNA TGTGCCAGCAGCCCGGGCCGACAGGGAAGAGCCCAGCATTTT. It yields the protein CASSPGRQGRAQHF.

V and J are TRBV15 and TRBJ1-3; tentative D call: TRBD1 (5 bases). Trimming took 0 bases from V and 0 from J, leaving 6 bases between them. The germline V gene encodes CDR1 LNHNV and CDR2 YYDKDF (reference sequence). This CDR3 spans 15 amino acids. CDR3 amino acids: CATSRDDSSGNTIYF. CDR3 nucleotides: TGTGCCACCAGCAGAGACGACAGCTCTGGAAACACCATATATTTT.